A single sample gave rise to the 5 T cell receptor beta chains below, sequenced in a study of OX40 agonist ivuxolimab in advanced cancers. Method: immunoSEQ multiplex PCR; TCRdb's copy keeps in-frame clones and lacks some. Among about 89,000 clones listed, under 95% were seen once. The starting material was CD4+ or CD8+ T cells sorted from blood, obtained in a trial of the OX40 agonist ivuxolimab. Source of these receptors: an adult with an advanced solid tumor such as melanoma, head and neck, liver or kidney cancer.

CDR3 region: CASRVGQGDQPQHF. CDR3 in DNA: TGTGCCAGCAGGGTTGGACAGGGGGATCAGCCCCAGCATTTT. The chain joins TRBV6-1 to TRBJ1-5; TRBD1 matches 10 bases. With V trimmed by 6 bases and J by 5 bases, 4 bases remained unmatched. Germline V gene sequence: CDR1 MNHNS, CDR2 SASEGT. The CDR3 totals 14 residues.

This chain connects TRBV9 to TRBJ1-4; D is unresolved. Between the trimmed V and J ends, which lost 0 bases and 1 base, there was a span of 10 bases. The CDR3 contains 16 residues. From germline, CDR1 is SGDLS and CDR2 YYNGEE. The CDR3 region is CASSVDLEGTNEKLFF. The CDR3 DNA follows: TGTGCCAGCAGCGTAGACTTGGAGGGAACTAATGAAAAACTGTTTTTT.

The gene calls are TRBV29-1 and TRBJ2-1; maybe TRBD2 (6 bases). The CDR3 spans 17 residues. CDR1 and CDR2 from the germline V gene are SQVTM and ANQGSEA. V was shortened by 6 bases and J by 1 base, with 22 bases between the two germline ends. The CDR3 sequence: CSVGPTSFSISYNEQFF. CDR3 DNA sequence: TGCAGCGTCGGACCAACTAGCTTTAGTATATCCTACAATGAGCAGTTCTTC.

The chain uses TRBV6-1 and TRBJ2-7; D is uncertain. Germline V gene lookup returns CDR1 MNHNS and CDR2 SASEGT. Trimming removed 0 bases at V and 3 bases at J, with 9 bases between. The length of the CDR3 is 14 residues. CDR3 sequence (DNA): TGTGCCAGCAGTGAAGCGCCCCAGGTCTACGAGCAGTACTTC. This translates into CASSEAPQVYEQYF.

The chain couples TRBV6-5 to TRBJ2-7; D remains ambiguous. Germline V CDR1 and CDR2: MNHEY, SVGAGI. The CDR3 length is 13 residues. V lost 6 bases and J lost 6, with 15 bases in between. CDR3 sequence reads: CASRHPDAGEQYF. The CDR3 nucleotides read TGTGCCAGCAGGCACCCCGATGCTGGCGAGCAGTACTTC.